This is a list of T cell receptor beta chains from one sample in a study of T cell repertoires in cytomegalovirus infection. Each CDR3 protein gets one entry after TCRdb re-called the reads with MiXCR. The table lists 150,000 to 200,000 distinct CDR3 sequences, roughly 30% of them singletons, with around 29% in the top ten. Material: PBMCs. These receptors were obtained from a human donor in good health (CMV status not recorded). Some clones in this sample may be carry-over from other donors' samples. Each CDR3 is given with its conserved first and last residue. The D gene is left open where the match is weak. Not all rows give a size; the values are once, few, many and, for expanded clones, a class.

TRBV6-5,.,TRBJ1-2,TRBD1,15,CASRPSPGQDRGYTF,TGTGCCAGCAGGCCATCTCCGGGACAGGACCGCGGCTACACCTTC
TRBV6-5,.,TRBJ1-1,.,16,CASYPRVEAGDTEAFF,TGTGCCAGCTACCCTAGGGTAGAGGCCGGGGATACTGAAGCTTTCTTT
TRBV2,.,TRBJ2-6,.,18,CASILESTKPSGANVLTF,TGTGCCAGCATTCTTGAGTCGACTAAACCCTCTGGGGCCAACGTCCTGACTTTC
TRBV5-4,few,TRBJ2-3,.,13,CASTAGQSDTQYF,TGTGCCAGCACCGCCGGGCAGTCAGATACGCAGTATTTT
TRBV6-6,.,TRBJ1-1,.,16,CASPPEHGRGNTEAFF,TGTGCCAGCCCTCCCGAACACGGGAGGGGGAACACTGAAGCTTTCTTT
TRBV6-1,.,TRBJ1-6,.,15,CASSESAAVRSPLHF,TGTGCCAGCAGTGAATCGGCCGCCGTTCGGTCACCCCTCCACTTT
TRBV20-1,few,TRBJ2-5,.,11,CSAAQGETQYF,TGCAGTGCCGCCCAGGGGGAGACCCAGTACTTC
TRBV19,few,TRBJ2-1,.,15,CASSAGSSSYNEQFF,TGTGCCAGTAGCGCAGGGTCCTCCTCCTACAATGAGCAGTTCTTC
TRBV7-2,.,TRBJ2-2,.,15,CASSLEASVDGELFF,TGTGCCAGCAGCTTAGAGGCTAGCGTTGACGGGGAGCTGTTTTTT
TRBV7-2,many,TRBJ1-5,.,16,CASSLLGGRVRQPQHF,TGTGCCAGCAGCTTGCTCGGGGGAAGAGTGCGTCAGCCCCAGCATTTT
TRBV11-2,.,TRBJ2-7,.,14,CASSLDRSRYEQYF,TGTGCCAGCAGCTTAGATCGGTCGCGGTACGAGCAGTACTTC
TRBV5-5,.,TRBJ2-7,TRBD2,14,CASSSGRGLHEQYF,TGTGCCAGCAGCTCCGGGCGGGGGTTGCACGAGCAGTACTTC
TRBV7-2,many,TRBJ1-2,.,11,CASSSPYGYTF,TGTGCCAGCAGCTCGCCCTATGGCTACACCTTC
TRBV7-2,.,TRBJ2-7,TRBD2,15,CASSAGLAVSYEQYF,TGTGCCAGCAGCGCTGGACTAGCGGTCTCCTACGAGCAGTACTTC
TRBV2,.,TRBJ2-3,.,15,CASRPFTGFTDTQYF,TGTGCCAGTAGACCCTTTACAGGGTTCACAGATACGCAGTATTTT
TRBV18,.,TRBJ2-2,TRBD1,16,CASSPPGQGATGELFF,TGTGCCAGCTCACCACCGGGACAGGGGGCCACCGGGGAGCTGTTTTTT
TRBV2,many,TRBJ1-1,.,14,CASRIRALGTEAFF,TGTGCCAGCAGGATCCGGGCCCTGGGGACTGAAGCTTTCTTT
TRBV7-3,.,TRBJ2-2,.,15,CASSSAGANTGELFF,TGTGCCAGCAGCTCCGCCGGGGCCAACACCGGGGAGCTGTTTTTT
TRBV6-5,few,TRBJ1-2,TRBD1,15,CASSPGTGGPYGYTF,TGTGCCAGCAGTCCAGGGACAGGGGGTCCCTATGGCTACACCTTC
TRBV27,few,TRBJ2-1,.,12,CASSLSGWEQFF,TGTGCCAGCAGTTTATCGGGATGGGAGCAGTTCTTC
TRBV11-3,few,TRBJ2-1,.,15,CASSLVWTKKNEQFF,TGTGCCAGCAGCTTAGTGTGGACAAAGAAAAATGAGCAGTTCTTC
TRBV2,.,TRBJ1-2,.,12,CASREGTYGYTF,TGTGCCAGTCGAGAAGGGACCTATGGCTACACCTTC
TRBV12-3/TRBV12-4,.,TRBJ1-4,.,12,CASSFSQEKLFF,TGTGCCAGCAGTTTTTCCCAGGAAAAACTGTTTTTT
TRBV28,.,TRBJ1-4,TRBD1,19,CASSGGGQGAYATNEKLFF,TGTGCCAGCAGTGGCGGGGGACAGGGGGCGTATGCAACTAATGAAAAACTGTTTTTT
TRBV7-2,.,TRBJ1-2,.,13,CASSLDPSEGYTF,TGTGCCAGCAGCTTAGACCCCTCAGAAGGCTACACCTTC